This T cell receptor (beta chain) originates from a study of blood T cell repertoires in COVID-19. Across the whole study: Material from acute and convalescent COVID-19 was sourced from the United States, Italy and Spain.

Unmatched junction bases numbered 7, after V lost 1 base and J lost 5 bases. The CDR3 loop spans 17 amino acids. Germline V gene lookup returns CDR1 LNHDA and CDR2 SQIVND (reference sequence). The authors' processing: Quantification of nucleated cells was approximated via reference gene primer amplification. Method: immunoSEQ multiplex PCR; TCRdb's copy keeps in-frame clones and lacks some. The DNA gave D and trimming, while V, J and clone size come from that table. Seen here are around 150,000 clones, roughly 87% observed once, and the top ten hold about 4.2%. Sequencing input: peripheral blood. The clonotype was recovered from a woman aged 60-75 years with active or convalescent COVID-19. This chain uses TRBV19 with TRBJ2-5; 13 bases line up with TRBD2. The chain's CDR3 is CASSIVPLAGGLETQYF. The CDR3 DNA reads TGTGCCAGTAGTATAGTACCACTAGCGGGGGGGCTCGAGACCCAGTACTTC.